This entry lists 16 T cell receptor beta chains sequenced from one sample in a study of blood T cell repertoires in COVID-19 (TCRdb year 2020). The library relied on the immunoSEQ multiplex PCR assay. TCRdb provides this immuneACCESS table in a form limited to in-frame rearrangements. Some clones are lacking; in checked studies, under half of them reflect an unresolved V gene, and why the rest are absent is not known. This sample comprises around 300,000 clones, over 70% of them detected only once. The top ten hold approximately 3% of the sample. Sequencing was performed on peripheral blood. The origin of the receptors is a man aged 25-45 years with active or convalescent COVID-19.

The CDR3 region has the DNA TGTGCCAGTAACCCAGGGGAAAGCTATGGCTACACCTTC. It is translated as CASNPGESYGYTF. V is TRBV19 and J is TRBJ1-2; a weak D match, TRBD1 (6 bases). Trimming cost V 7 bases and J 4 bases, with 13 bases left between them. The CDR3 loop spans 13 amino acids. CDR1 LNHDA and CDR2 SQIVND come from the germline V gene (reference sequence).

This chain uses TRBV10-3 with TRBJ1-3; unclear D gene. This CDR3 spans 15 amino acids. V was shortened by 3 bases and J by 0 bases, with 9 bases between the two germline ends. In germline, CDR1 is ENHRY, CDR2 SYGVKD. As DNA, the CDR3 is TGTGCCATCAGTGACCGTCCCTTCTCTGGAAACACCATATATTTT. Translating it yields CAISDRPFSGNTIYF.

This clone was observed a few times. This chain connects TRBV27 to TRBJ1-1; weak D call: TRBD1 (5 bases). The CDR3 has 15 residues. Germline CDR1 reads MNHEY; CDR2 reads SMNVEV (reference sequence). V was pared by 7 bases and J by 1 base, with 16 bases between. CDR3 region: CASTSPGGTNTEAFF. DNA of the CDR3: TGTGCCAGCACCTCCCCCGGGGGGACGAACACTGAAGCTTTCTTT.

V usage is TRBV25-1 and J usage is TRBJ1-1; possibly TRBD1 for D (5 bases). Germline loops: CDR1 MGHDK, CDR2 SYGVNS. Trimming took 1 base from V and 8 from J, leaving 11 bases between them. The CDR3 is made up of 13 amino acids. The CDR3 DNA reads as TGTGCCAGCAGTGAATTTCCGGACAAGGAAGCTTTCTTT. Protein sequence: CASSEFPDKEAFF.

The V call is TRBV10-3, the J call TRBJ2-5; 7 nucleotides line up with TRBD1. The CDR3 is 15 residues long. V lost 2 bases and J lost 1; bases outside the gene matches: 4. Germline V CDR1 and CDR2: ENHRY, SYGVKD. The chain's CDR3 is CAISELTGTQETQYF. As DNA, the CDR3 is TGTGCCATCAGTGAGCTGACAGGGACCCAAGAGACCCAGTACTTC.

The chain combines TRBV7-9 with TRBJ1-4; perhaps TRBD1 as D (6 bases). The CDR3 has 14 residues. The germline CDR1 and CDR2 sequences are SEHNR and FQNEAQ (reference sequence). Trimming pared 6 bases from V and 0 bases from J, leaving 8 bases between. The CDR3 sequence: CASSRQATNEKLFF. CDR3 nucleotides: TGTGCCAGCAGTAGACAGGCAACTAATGAAAAACTGTTTTTT.

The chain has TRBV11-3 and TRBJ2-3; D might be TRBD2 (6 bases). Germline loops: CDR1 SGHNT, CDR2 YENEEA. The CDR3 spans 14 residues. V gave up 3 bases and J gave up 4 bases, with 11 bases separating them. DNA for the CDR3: TGTGCCAGCAGCTTCGACCGGGGGTCAGATACGCAGTATTTT. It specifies CASSFDRGSDTQYF.

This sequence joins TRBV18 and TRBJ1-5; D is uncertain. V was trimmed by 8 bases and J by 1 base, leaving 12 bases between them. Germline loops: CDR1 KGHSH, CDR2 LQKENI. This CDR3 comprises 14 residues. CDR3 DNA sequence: TGTGCCAGCGCCGACGGAGTAAGCAATCAGCCCCAGCATTTT. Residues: CASADGVSNQPQHF.

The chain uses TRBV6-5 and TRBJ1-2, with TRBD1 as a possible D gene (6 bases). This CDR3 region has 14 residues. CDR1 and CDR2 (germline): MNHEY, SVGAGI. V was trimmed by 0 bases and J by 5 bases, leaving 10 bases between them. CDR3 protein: CASSYSGAEYGYTF. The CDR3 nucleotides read TGTGCCAGCAGTTACTCGGGGGCAGAGTATGGCTACACCTTC.

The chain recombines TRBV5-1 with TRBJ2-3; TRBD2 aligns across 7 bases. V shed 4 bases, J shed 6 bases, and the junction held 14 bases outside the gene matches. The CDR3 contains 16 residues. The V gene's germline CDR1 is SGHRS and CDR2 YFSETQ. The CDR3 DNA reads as TGCGCCAGCAGCCACCCTCCTCGGACTAGTAGTGATACGCAGTATTTT. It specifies CASSHPPRTSSDTQYF.

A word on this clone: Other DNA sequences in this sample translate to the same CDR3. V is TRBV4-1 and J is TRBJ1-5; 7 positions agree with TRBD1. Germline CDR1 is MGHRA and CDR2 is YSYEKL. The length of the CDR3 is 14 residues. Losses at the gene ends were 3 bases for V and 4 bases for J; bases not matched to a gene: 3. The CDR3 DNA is TGCGCCAGCAGCCAGTCAGGGGGGAATCAGCCCCAGCATTTT. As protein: CASSQSGGNQPQHF.

For the CDR3, the DNA is TGTGCCAGCAGCCCGGGGACAGGGGGTCGAGTCACTGAAGCTTTCTTT. The encoded protein is CASSPGTGGRVTEAFF. This sequence joins TRBV7-2 and TRBJ1-1, with TRBD1 matching 11 bases. V gave up 5 bases and J gave up 4 bases; unmatched junction bases: 9. Germline loops: CDR1 SGHTA, CDR2 FQGNSA. The CDR3 consists of 16 residues.

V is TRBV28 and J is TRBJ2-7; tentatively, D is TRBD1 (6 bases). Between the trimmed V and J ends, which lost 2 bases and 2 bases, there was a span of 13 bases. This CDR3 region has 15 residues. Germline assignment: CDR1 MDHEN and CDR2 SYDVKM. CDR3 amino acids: CASSLGMGAPYEQYF. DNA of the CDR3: TGTGCCAGCAGTTTAGGCATGGGGGCCCCCTACGAGCAGTACTTC.

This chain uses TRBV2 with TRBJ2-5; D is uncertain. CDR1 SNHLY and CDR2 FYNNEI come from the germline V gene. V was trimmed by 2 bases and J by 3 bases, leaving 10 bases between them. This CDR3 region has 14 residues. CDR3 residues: CASSESPGKETQYF. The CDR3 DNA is TGTGCCAGCAGTGAATCCCCGGGTAAAGAGACCCAGTACTTC.

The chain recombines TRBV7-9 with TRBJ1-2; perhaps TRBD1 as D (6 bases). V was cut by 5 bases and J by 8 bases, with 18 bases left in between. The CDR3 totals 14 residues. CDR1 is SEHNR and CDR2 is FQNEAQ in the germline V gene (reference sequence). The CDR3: CASSREGQLGGYTF. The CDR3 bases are TGTGCCAGCAGCCGCGAAGGACAGCTCGGGGGCTACACCTTC.

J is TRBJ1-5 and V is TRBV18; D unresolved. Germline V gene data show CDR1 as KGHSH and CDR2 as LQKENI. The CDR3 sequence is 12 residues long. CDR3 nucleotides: TGTCCTCCAAGAGATAGCAATCAGCCCCAGCATTTT. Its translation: CPPRDSNQPQHF.